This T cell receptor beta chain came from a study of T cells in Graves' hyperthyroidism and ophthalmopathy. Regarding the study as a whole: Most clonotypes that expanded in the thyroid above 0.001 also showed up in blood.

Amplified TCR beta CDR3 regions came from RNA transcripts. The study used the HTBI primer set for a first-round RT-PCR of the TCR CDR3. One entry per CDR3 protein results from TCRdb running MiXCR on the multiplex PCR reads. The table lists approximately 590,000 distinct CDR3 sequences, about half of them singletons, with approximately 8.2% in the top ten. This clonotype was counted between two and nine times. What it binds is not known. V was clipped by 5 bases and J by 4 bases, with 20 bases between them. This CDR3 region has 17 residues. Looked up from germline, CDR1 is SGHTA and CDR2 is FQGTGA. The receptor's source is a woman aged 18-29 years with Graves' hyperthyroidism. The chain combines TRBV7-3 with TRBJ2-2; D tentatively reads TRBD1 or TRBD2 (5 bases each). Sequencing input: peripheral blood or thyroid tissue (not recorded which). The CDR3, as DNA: TGTGCCAGCAGCCAAGCGTCGGGGCCGTCGGGCACCGGGGAGCTGTTTTTT. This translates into CASSQASGPSGTGELFF. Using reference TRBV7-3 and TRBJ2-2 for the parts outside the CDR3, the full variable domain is GAGVSQTPSNKVTEKGKYVELRCDPISGHTALYWYRQSLGQGPEFLIYFQGTGAADDSGLPNDRFFAVRPEGSVSTLKIQRTERGDSAVYLCASSQASGPSGTGELFFGEGSRLTVL.